This is a list of T cell receptor beta chains from one sample in a study of blood T cell repertoires in COVID-19. TCRdb keeps only in-frame clones here, not all; method: immunoSEQ multiplex PCR. This table has 300,000 or so clones, 90% appearing once. The sample was PBMCs or T cells enriched from blood (not recorded which). The receptors stem from a man in his 60s who had recovered from COVID-19. Both conserved end residues are part of each CDR3. The order of the fields is clone size, D gene, J gene, V gene, CDR3 protein, CDR3 DNA. D genes are given only for firm matches. Some rows have no size entry. The others give once, few or many, or a class for an expanded clone.

>.|TRBD1|TRBJ2-1|TRBV10-1
CASSTATQGDLNTQFF
TGCGCCAGCAGTACGGCGACACAGGGGGATCTGAATACGCAGTTCTTC
>.|.|TRBJ2-7|TRBV2
CASSEGAQWKEQYF
TGTGCCAGCAGTGAGGGGGCGCAATGGAAGGAGCAGTACTTC
>.|TRBD1|TRBJ1-2|TRBV5-4
CASSLGPGQRLNYGYTF
TGTGCCAGCAGCTTGGGGCCGGGACAGCGGTTAAACTATGGCTACACCTTC
>once|.|TRBJ2-6|TRBV5-1
CASTAGSAGGANVLTF
TGCGCCAGCACGGCAGGTTCAGCGGGTGGGGCCAACGTCCTGACTTTC
>.|.|TRBJ2-3|TRBV5-1
CASSQDRDTQYF
TGCGCCAGCAGCCAGGATCGGGATACGCAGTATTTT
>.|TRBD1|TRBJ2-6|TRBV5-5
CASSRQGGANVLTF
TGTGCCAGCAGCCGACAGGGAGGGGCCAACGTCCTGACTTTC
>.|.|TRBJ2-2|TRBV25-1
CASSESLGGWTGELFF
TGTGCCAGCAGTGAAAGTCTTGGGGGGTGGACCGGGGAGCTGTTTTTT
>.|TRBD1|TRBJ2-2|TRBV30
CAWSAGQGGAGELFF
TGTGCCTGGAGTGCAGGACAGGGGGGGGCCGGGGAGCTGTTTTTT
>.|.|TRBJ1-5|TRBV3-1/TRBV3-2
CASSLDRIQPQHF
TGTGCCAGCAGCTTAGACAGGATCCAGCCCCAGCATTTT
>.|.|TRBJ2-7|TRBV14
CASSQDRETDYEQYF
TGTGCCAGCAGCCAAGATAGAGAAACCGACTACGAGCAGTACTTC
>.|TRBD1|TRBJ2-5|TRBV7-6
CASSLAPSTGGVETQYF
TGTGCCAGCAGCTTAGCGCCTTCGACAGGGGGCGTAGAGACCCAGTACTTC
>.|.|TRBJ2-7|TRBV4-2
CASSQDFAASYEQYF
TGTGCCAGCAGCCAAGATTTTGCAGCGTCCTACGAGCAGTACTTC
>.|TRBD1|TRBJ1-1|TRBV18
CASSGNRGQEAFF
TGTGCCAGCTCAGGAAACAGGGGGCAAGAAGCTTTCTTT
>.|TRBD2|TRBJ2-4|TRBV18
CASSPPGLEGNKNIQYF
TGTGCCAGCTCACCTCCGGGACTAGAGGGAAACAAAAACATTCAGTACTTC
>.|.|TRBJ1-2|TRBV15
CATSRDGGRGGYTF
TGTGCCACCAGCAGAGACGGGGGTCGAGGAGGCTACACCTTC
>.|.|TRBJ2-7|TRBV11-3
CASSFDSVTYEQYF
TGTGCCAGCAGCTTCGACAGCGTAACCTACGAGCAGTACTTC
>.|.|TRBJ1-1|TRBV6-5
CASRGSYRRYTEAFF
TGTGCCAGCAGGGGATCATACAGGAGATACACTGAAGCTTTCTTT
>.|.|TRBJ1-1|TRBV6-5
CASNPTVSNTEAFF
TGTGCCAGCAACCCGACAGTGTCGAACACTGAAGCTTTCTTT
>.|TRBD2|TRBJ2-3|TRBV19
CASSTTSGGPTDTQYF
TGTGCCAGTAGTACAACTAGCGGGGGGCCCACAGATACGCAGTATTTT
>.|.|TRBJ1-4|TRBV5-6
CASSFGPNEKLFF
TGTGCCAGCAGCTTTGGGCCTAATGAAAAACTGTTTTTT
>.|TRBD2|TRBJ2-5|TRBV5-4
CASSLPGLAGETQYF
TGTGCCAGCAGCTTACCGGGACTAGCGGGCGAGACCCAGTACTTC
>.|.|TRBJ1-5|TRBV27
CASSLSGVGQPQHF
TGTGCCAGCAGTTTATCAGGAGTTGGACAGCCCCAGCATTTT
>.|.|TRBJ1-1|TRBV7-9
CALGAGVVMNTEAFF
TGTGCCCTTGGGGCAGGGGTCGTTATGAACACTGAAGCTTTCTTT
>once|.|TRBJ1-3|TRBV18
CASSPERNSGNTIYF
TGTGCCAGCTCACCTGAGAGAAACTCTGGAAACACCATATATTTT
>.|.|TRBJ1-4|TRBV2
CASSDLGQGEEKLFF
TGTGCCAGCAGTGATTTAGGGCAGGGCGAAGAAAAACTGTTTTTT
>.|.|TRBJ1-2|TRBV10-3
CAISESATNYGYTF
TGTGCCATCAGTGAGTCGGCCACCAACTATGGCTACACCTTC
>.|.|TRBJ2-5|TRBV7-8
CASSSLARRETQYF
TGTGCCAGCAGCTCTCTAGCGAGGAGGGAGACCCAGTACTTC
>.|TRBD1|TRBJ1-1|TRBV2
CASKTDQGGNTEAFF
TGTGCCAGTAAGACGGATCAGGGGGGGAACACTGAAGCTTTCTTT
>.|.|TRBJ1-2|TRBV10-3
CAIFVLNYGYTF
TGTGCCATCTTTGTCTTGAACTATGGCTACACCTTC
>.|TRBD1|TRBJ1-2|TRBV5-1
CASSSGQADYGYTF
TGCGCCAGCAGCTCGGGACAGGCGGACTATGGCTACACCTTC
>few|TRBD1|TRBJ1-6|TRBV9
CASSVAQGSNSPLHF
TGTGCCAGCAGCGTAGCACAGGGGTCTAATTCACCCCTCCACTTT
>.|TRBD1|TRBJ2-1|TRBV10-3
CAIRGQGFDEQFF
TGTGCCATCAGGGGACAGGGGTTCGATGAGCAGTTCTTC
>.|.|TRBJ2-7|TRBV7-6
CASSSFTGTFYEQYF
TGTGCCAGCAGCTCGTTCACCGGGACTTTCTACGAGCAGTACTTC
>.|TRBD1|TRBJ1-6|TRBV6-5
CASKDRGASPLHF
TGTGCCAGCAAAGACAGGGGCGCTTCACCCCTCCACTTT
>.|.|TRBJ1-2|TRBV3-1/TRBV3-2
CASSQAFNRYGYTF
TGTGCCAGCAGCCAAGCTTTTAATCGCTATGGCTACACCTTC
>.|.|TRBJ2-1|TRBV21-1
CASSMTSGSNEQFF
TGTGCCAGCAGCATGACTAGCGGGTCCAATGAGCAGTTCTTC
>.|.|TRBJ1-1|TRBV7-9
CASSLGNPRTEAFF
TGTGCCAGCAGCTTAGGGAACCCCCGGACAGAAGCTTTCTTT
>.|.|TRBJ1-5|TRBV9
CASSVRAAQHF
TGTGCCAGCAGCGTCAGGGCAGCCCAGCATTTT
>.|.|TRBJ1-2|TRBV19
CASSQYRFWGYTF
TGTGCCAGTAGTCAGTACAGGTTCTGGGGCTACACCTTC
>.|.|TRBJ2-1|TRBV5-1
CASSLAIGSGQDEQFF
TGCGCCAGCAGCTTGGCCATTGGAAGTGGGCAAGATGAGCAGTTCTTC
>.|TRBD1|TRBJ1-2|TRBV4-3
CASSPGQGANYGYTF
TGCGCCAGCAGCCCTGGACAGGGAGCTAACTATGGCTACACCTTC
>once|TRBD2|TRBJ2-1|TRBV7-9
CASSTREAGYNEQFF
TGTGCCAGCAGCACGCGGGAGGCCGGCTACAATGAGCAGTTCTTC
>.|.|TRBJ2-1|TRBV7-8
CASSRTRLPDEQFF
TGTGCCAGCAGCCGTACCCGACTACCGGATGAGCAGTTCTTC
>.|TRBD2|TRBJ2-6|TRBV19
CASKRASGGSSGANVLTF
TGTGCCAGTAAACGAGCTTCGGGGGGGAGCTCTGGGGCCAACGTCCTGACTTTC
>.|.|TRBJ1-1|TRBV11-2
CASSRLDRSTEAFF
TGTGCCAGCAGCCGATTGGACAGATCCACTGAAGCTTTCTTT
>.|.|TRBJ2-5|TRBV6-5
CASSYSTTGQEETQYF
TGTGCCAGCAGTTACTCTACGACAGGCCAAGAGGAGACCCAGTACTTC
>once|.|TRBJ2-1|TRBV6-1
CASSEGPLTSYNEQFF
TGTGCCAGCAGTGAAGGCCCCCTTACTTCCTACAATGAGCAGTTCTTC
>.|TRBD1|TRBJ1-5|TRBV30
CAWTGQGVSNQPQHF
TGTGCCTGGACGGGACAGGGGGTTAGCAATCAGCCCCAGCATTTT
>.|TRBD1|TRBJ2-5|TRBV19
CASSTGTVETQYF
TGTGCCAGTAGTACGGGGACAGTAGAGACCCAGTACTTC
>few|TRBD2|TRBJ2-1|TRBV7-9
CASSPWGLAYNEQFF
TGTGCCAGCAGCCCCTGGGGACTAGCCTACAATGAGCAGTTCTTC
>once|TRBD2|TRBJ2-1|TRBV24-1
CATSDNTGTSGSYEQFF
TGTGCCACCAGTGACAATACCGGGACTAGCGGGAGCTATGAGCAGTTCTTC
>.|.|TRBJ2-5|TRBV18
CASSPRLVETQYF
TGTGCCAGCTCTCCCAGGCTCGTCGAGACCCAGTACTTC
>once|TRBD1|TRBJ1-1|TRBV2
CASSERGRGEKAFF
TGTGCCAGCAGTGAAAGAGGCAGGGGGGAAAAAGCTTTCTTT